Listed here are 22 T cell receptor beta chains from one sample, sequenced in a study of post-analysis software for immune sequencing data. General study results and limits: Comparison of patients with controls showed four or five TRBV segments more frequent in patients, TRBV5-6, TRBV5-1 and TRBV20-1 among them.

Which antigens these TCRs recognize remains unknown. TCR beta libraries were prepared from cDNA with unique molecular identifiers. TCRdb re-analysed the PCR reads in MiXCR, keeping a single row per CDR3 protein. The table has 740,000 or so distinct CDR3 sequences, 53% seen once. The sample was blood. These TCRs come from a girl aged 10 to 17 with multiple sclerosis.

This chain uses TRBV10-3 with TRBJ2-3; D unclear. Germline loops: CDR1 ENHRY, CDR2 SYGVKD. Trimming stripped 7 bases from V and 3 bases from J, with 11 bases between. The CDR3 is made up of 13 amino acids. CDR3 DNA: TGTGCCATCACCTCGGTAGTTACAGATACGCAGTATTTT. Its translation: CAITSVVTDTQYF.

J is TRBJ2-4 and V is TRBV20-1; D remains unclear. This CDR3 is built from 10 residues. V lost 6 bases and J 13 bases, leaving 13 bases between the germline ends. The germline V gene encodes CDR1 DFQATT and CDR2 SNEGSKA (reference sequence). CDR3: CSALLAVQYF. DNA for the CDR3: TGCAGTGCCCTTCTGGCCGTGCAGTACTTC.

This clonotype was seen more than once but under ten times. The rearrangement joins TRBV5-1 to TRBJ1-2; D perhaps matches TRBD1 (6 bases). With 0 bases removed from V and 2 bases from J, the gap between germline ends came to 14 bases. Germline lookup yields CDR1 SGHRS and CDR2 YFSETQ. The CDR3 runs 16 residues. CDR3 residues: CASSLGGHGQNYGYTF. CDR3 in DNA: TGCGCCAGCAGCTTGGGAGGACATGGACAGAACTATGGCTACACCTTC. The full variable domain, completed using reference TRBV5-1 and TRBJ1-2, is KAGVTQTPRYLIKTRGQQVTLSCSPISGHRSVSWYQQTPGQGLQFLFEYFSETQRNKGNFPGRFSGRQFSNSRSEMNVSTLELGDSALYLCASSLGGHGQNYGYTFGSGTRLTVV.

J is TRBJ2-2 and V is TRBV7-2, with D unresolved. V lost 9 bases and J 6 bases, leaving 11 bases between the germline ends. The germline gives CDR1 SGHTA, CDR2 FQGNSA. This CDR3 spans 12 amino acids. The CDR3: CASAIPPGELFF. The CDR3 coding sequence is TGTGCCAGTGCTATCCCGCCCGGGGAGCTGTTTTTT.

This chain joins TRBV15 and TRBJ1-2; tentative D call: TRBD1 (5 bases). CDR3 size: 15 residues. The germline V gene has CDR1 LNHNV and CDR2 YYDKDF (reference sequence). Deletions cut 5 bases from V and 4 bases from J, with 17 bases between. CDR3 in amino acids: CATSLPGVATYGYTF. The CDR3 coding sequence is TGTGCCACCAGCTTACCGGGGGTGGCCACCTATGGCTACACCTTC.

The rearrangement uses TRBV6-4 and TRBJ1-5, with unresolved D. CDR1 and CDR2 (germline): MRHNA, SNTAGT. Trimming shortened V by 1 base and J by 3 bases, and 4 bases separated the two germline ends. This CDR3 region has 13 residues. CDR3 residues: CASSDFPNQPQHF. DNA for the CDR3: TGTGCCAGCAGTGACTTCCCCAATCAGCCCCAGCATTTT.

Regarding this clonotype: One end of the junction is discordant with germline, which a read error may explain. The chain recombines TRBV11-1 with TRBJ2-7, with TRBD2 identical over 7 bases. Germline lookup yields CDR1 SGHAT and CDR2 FQDESV (reference sequence). The CDR3 consists of 12 residues. The CDR3 DNA sequence: TGTGTCAGCACCCAGCGGGGCTACGAGCAGTACTTC. Its protein product is CVSTQRGYEQYF.

This clonotype was seen only a few times. The J gene is TRBJ2-5, the V gene TRBV5-1, with D uncertain. The length of the CDR3 is 16 residues. Germline V lookup: CDR1 SGHRS, CDR2 YFSETQ. Trimming stripped 0 bases from V and 0 bases from J, with 12 bases between. As DNA, the CDR3 is TGCGCCAGCAGCTTGGGGCGGCGGACGTACCAAGAGACCCAGTACTTC. This sequence encodes CASSLGRRTYQETQYF.

CDR3 in amino acids: CSAGGVAGPYEQYF. In DNA form, the CDR3 reads TGCAGTGCCGGGGGGGTAGCGGGGCCCTACGAGCAGTACTTC. The chain combines TRBV20-1 with TRBJ2-5; 8 positions match TRBD2. The J call could be wrong; TRBJ2-7 is a better fit for the DNA end. The CDR3 has 14 amino acids. Germline CDR1 reads DFQATT; CDR2 reads SNEGSKA (reference sequence).

V and J are TRBV20-1 and TRBJ1-5, with 7 bases matching TRBD1. The CDR3 has 14 residues. V lost 5 bases to trimming and J lost 3 bases; unmatched junction nucleotides: 7. Germline CDR1 reads DFQATT; CDR2 reads SNEGSKA (reference sequence). For the CDR3, the DNA is TGCAGTGCTCCCGGGACAGTTCCCAATCAGCCCCAGCATTTT. The encoded protein is CSAPGTVPNQPQHF.

This clonotype has only a few counts. This chain uses TRBV29-1 with TRBJ1-1, with D perhaps matching TRBD1 (5 bases). V shed 1 base and J shed 1 base, with 10 bases lying between them. CDR1 is SQVTM, CDR2 ANQGSEA, per germline. This CDR3 region has 14 residues. The CDR3 sequence is CSVEGEGTNTEAFF. CDR3 coding DNA: TGCAGCGTTGAAGGGGAAGGGACGAACACTGAAGCTTTCTTT. Supplemented by reference TRBV29-1 and TRBJ1-1, the full variable domain reads SAVISQKPSRDICQRGTSLTIQCQVDSQVTMMFWYRQQPGQSLTLIATANQGSEATYESGFVIDKFPISRPNLTFSTLTVSNMSPEDSSIYLCSVEGEGTNTEAFFGQGTRLTVV.

The chain employs TRBV3-1 and TRBJ2-7, with TRBD2 as a possible D gene (5 bases). Germline CDR1 LGHDT, CDR2 YNNKEL (reference sequence). The CDR3 runs to 14 residues. V lost 5 bases to trimming and J lost 3 bases, with 14 bases between them. CDR3 sequence (DNA): TGTGCCAGCAGCTACAACGGGAACTACTACGAGCAGTACTTC. Amino acid sequence: CASSYNGNYYEQYF.

The genes are TRBV12-3 or TRBV12-4 and TRBJ2-5; D remains unclear. The CDR3 is made up of 13 amino acids. V lost 7 bases and J 0 bases, leaving 9 bases between the germline ends. The CDR3 sequence: CASIGPNQETQYF. The CDR3 nucleotides read TGTGCCAGCATAGGGCCTAACCAAGAGACCCAGTACTTC.

This clonotype is a singleton in its sample. The J gene is TRBJ2-7, the V gene TRBV20-1; D is possibly TRBD2 (7 bases). Germline values: CDR1 DFQATT, CDR2 SNEGSKA (reference sequence). Trimming left V 2 bases short and J 6 bases short, with 20 bases between. CDR3 length equals 15 residues. CDR3 nucleotides: TGCAGTGCTAGATTAGAGGGGGGGCGTGGTGGCGAGCAGTACTTC. The encoded protein is CSARLEGGRGGEQYF.

This sequence joins TRBV7-6 and TRBJ2-1; 7 bases agree with TRBD1. CDR3 length: 13 amino acids. From germline, CDR1 is SGHVS and CDR2 FNYEAQ. After removal of 4 bases from V and 8 bases from J, the junction contained 5 bases not matched to a gene. The CDR3 sequence is CASSSYRGHEQFF. The CDR3 bases are TGTGCCAGCAGCTCATACAGGGGCCATGAGCAGTTCTTC.

This clonotype was seen a handful of times. The chain uses TRBV6-2 or TRBV6-3 and TRBJ2-7; 9 bases fit TRBD2. V shed 2 bases and J 3 bases; nucleotides not matched to a gene: 5. The germline V gene has CDR1 MNHEY and CDR2 SVGEGT. The CDR3 is 15 residues long. The CDR3 coding sequence is TGTGCCAGCAGTTACGAGACTAGCGGTTTCTACGAGCAGTACTTC. Residues: CASSYETSGFYEQYF.

The genes are TRBV29-1 and TRBJ2-7; 10 bases line up with TRBD1. The ends lost 7 bases at V and 6 bases at J; junction bases unmatched: 9. This CDR3 has 13 amino acids. Germline assignment: CDR1 SQVTM and CDR2 ANQGSEA. CDR3 DNA sequence: TGCAGCGCCAAGGGACAGGGGCCTCGCGAGCAGTACTTC. This translates into CSAKGQGPREQYF.

This clonotype was seen a handful of times. The CDR3 region is CASSLRPDRAVVGYTF. Here the CDR3 DNA reads TGCGCCAGCAGCTTGAGACCGGACAGGGCAGTCGTTGGCTACACCTTC. The chain has TRBV5-1 and TRBJ1-2; 8 positions match TRBD1. The germline CDR1 and CDR2 sequences are SGHRS and YFSETQ. Trimming took 1 base from V and 7 from J; bases not matched to a gene: 12. CDR3 length: 16 residues.

V gene TRBV7-3 combines with J gene TRBJ2-1; 13 positions agree with TRBD2. The germline V gene has CDR1 SGHTA and CDR2 FQGTGA. The CDR3 consists of 16 residues. Trimming cost V 5 bases and J 7 bases; bases outside gene matches: 8. The DNA of the CDR3 is TGTGCCAGCAGCACTACTAGCGGGAGGGCCCTGAATGAGCAGTTCTTC. As protein: CASSTTSGRALNEQFF.

V gene TRBV20-1 combines with J gene TRBJ2-7, with 11 positions matching TRBD2. Germline V gene sequence: CDR1 DFQATT, CDR2 SNEGSKA (reference sequence). With V trimmed by 5 bases and J by 2 bases, 5 bases remained unmatched. This CDR3 has 14 amino acids. CDR3 sequence (DNA): TGCAGTGCTGTGGGACTAGCGGACCCCTACGAGCAGTACTTC. Protein product: CSAVGLADPYEQYF.

This chain joins TRBV20-1 and TRBJ2-7, with 9 bases aligning to TRBD2. The length of the CDR3 is 12 residues. Per the germline V gene, CDR1 is DFQATT and CDR2 is SNEGSKA (reference sequence). With 5 bases clipped from V and 7 bases from J, the junction kept 6 bases outside the gene matches. The CDR3 DNA is TGCAGTGCTTCGGCGGGGGGGCCAGAGCAGTACTTC. Translated, it gives CSASAGGPEQYF.

This chain connects TRBV5-1 to TRBJ2-1; 7 bases fit TRBD2. The better agreement between TRBJ2-7 and the DNA end casts doubt on the J call. Germline CDR1 is SGHRS and CDR2 is YFSETQ. The CDR3 sequence is 12 residues long. CDR3 DNA: TGCGCCAGCCGGGGGGAACAGCAGGAGCAGTACTTC. Its protein product is CASRGEQQEQYF.